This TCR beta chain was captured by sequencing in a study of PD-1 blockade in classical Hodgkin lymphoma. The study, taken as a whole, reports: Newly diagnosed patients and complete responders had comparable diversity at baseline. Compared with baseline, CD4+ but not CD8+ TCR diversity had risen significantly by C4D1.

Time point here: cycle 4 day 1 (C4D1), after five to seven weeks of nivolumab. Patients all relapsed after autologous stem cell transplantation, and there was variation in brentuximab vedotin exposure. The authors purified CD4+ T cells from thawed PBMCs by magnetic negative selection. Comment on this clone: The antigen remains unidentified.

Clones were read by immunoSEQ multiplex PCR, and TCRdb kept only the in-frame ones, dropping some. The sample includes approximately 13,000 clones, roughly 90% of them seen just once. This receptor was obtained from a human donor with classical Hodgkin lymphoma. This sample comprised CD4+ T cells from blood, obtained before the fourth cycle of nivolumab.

The CDR3 spells CASSRMNTEAFF. The CDR3 region has the DNA TGTGCCAGCAGTCGTATGAACACTGAAGCTTTCTTT. This rearrangement joins TRBV28 to TRBJ1-1; no clear D. The CDR3 totals 12 residues. The germline V and J ends were trimmed by 5 bases and 0 bases, with 4 bases remaining between them. Germline V gene sequence: CDR1 MDHEN, CDR2 SYDVKM.